Shown below are 17 T cell receptor beta chains from a single sample sequenced in a study of post-analysis software for immune sequencing data. These TCRs are of unknown antigen specificity. Researchers reported that TCR beta cDNA libraries carried unique molecular identifiers. One entry per CDR3 protein results from TCRdb running MiXCR on the PCR reads. The sample carries 430,000 or so distinct CDR3 sequences, 39% recorded once. Study results and limitations: Five TRBV segments were significantly more frequent in patients than in controls. TRBV5-6, TRBV5-1 and TRBV20-1 were among these segments.

Sample: blood. These receptors came from a girl aged 2-9 years with multiple sclerosis.

V is TRBV28 and J is TRBJ2-7, with TRBD1 matching 8 bases. V gave up 7 bases and J gave up 4 bases; unmatched junction bases: 9. The CDR3 covers 14 residues. Germline loops: CDR1 MDHEN, CDR2 SYDVKM. The CDR3 reads CASTRGQGWYEQYF. The CDR3 DNA is TGTGCCAGCACCCGCGGACAGGGTTGGTACGAGCAGTACTTC.

This chain joins TRBV5-1 and TRBJ2-2, with 8 nucleotides matching TRBD2. Per the germline V gene, CDR1 is SGHRS and CDR2 is YFSETQ. The CDR3 extends over 16 amino acids. V gave up 4 bases and J gave up 2 bases; unmatched junction bases: 7. The CDR3 DNA follows: TGCGCCAGCAGCCTCCGGACTAGCCGCAACACCGGGGAGCTGTTTTTT. Translated: CASSLRTSRNTGELFF.

This clonotype occurred a few times. The chain has TRBV5-1 and TRBJ1-1, with 7 bases lining up with TRBD1. Trimming removed 1 base from V and 4 bases from J; junction bases left unmatched: 4. Germline V lookup: CDR1 SGHRS, CDR2 YFSETQ. The CDR3 sequence is 14 residues long. CDR3 in amino acids: CASSLWQGGTEAFF. CDR3 nucleotides: TGCGCCAGCAGCTTGTGGCAGGGGGGCACTGAAGCTTTCTTT.

This clonotype has only a few counts. The chain is built from TRBV15 and TRBJ1-2; D is unclear. Trimming took 0 bases from V and 4 from J, leaving 9 bases between them. The germline CDR1 and CDR2 sequences are LNHNV and YYDKDF (reference sequence). The CDR3 is 14 amino acids. The CDR3 region has the DNA TGTGCCACCAGCAGAGATAAAGGCGGCTATGGCTACACCTTC. The encoded protein is CATSRDKGGYGYTF.

V and J are TRBV5-1 and TRBJ1-1, with D possibly being TRBD1 (5 bases). CDR1 SGHRS and CDR2 YFSETQ come from the germline V gene. Trimming took off 6 bases at V and 6 bases at J, with 15 bases between the two ends. The CDR3 has 13 amino acids. CDR3 DNA: TGCGCCAGCAACGAACCAGGGAGGTCTGAAGCTTTCTTT. Its protein product is CASNEPGRSEAFF.

This clonotype has just a few counts. This chain joins TRBV7-2 and TRBJ1-5; D remains ambiguous. Trimming took off 3 bases at V and 4 bases at J, with 13 bases between the two ends. The CDR3 contains 15 residues. From germline, CDR1 is SGHTA and CDR2 FQGNSA. CDR3 sequence: CASSFGLGLNQPQHF. The CDR3 region has the DNA TGTGCCAGCAGCTTCGGTCTGGGATTAAATCAGCCCCAGCATTTT.

The rearrangement links TRBV28 to TRBJ1-4, with D tentatively TRBD1 (6 bases). The germline V and J ends were trimmed by 6 bases and 5 bases, with 13 bases remaining between them. CDR1 and CDR2 from the germline V gene are MDHEN and SYDVKM. There are 14 residues in the CDR3. The CDR3 DNA reads as TGTGCCAGCAGCCCCCCCGACAGGAATGAAAAACTGTTTTTT. This codes for CASSPPDRNEKLFF.

V gene TRBV7-2 combines with J gene TRBJ2-3; D call uncertain. Germline V gives CDR1 SGHTA, CDR2 FQGNSA. V lost 1 base and J lost 1, with 12 bases in between. There are 16 residues in the CDR3. CDR3 DNA sequence: TGTGCCAGCAGCTTAGTTCGGCTAGGAGGCACAGATACGCAGTATTTT. Translated, it gives CASSLVRLGGTDTQYF. Complete variable domain (other parts from reference TRBV7-2 and TRBJ2-3): GAGVSQSPSNKVTEKGKDVELRCDPISGHTALYWYRQSLGQGLEFLIYFQGNSAPDKSGLPSDRFSAERTGGSVSTLTIQRTQQEDSAVYLCASSLVRLGGTDTQYFGPGTRLTVL.

The chain joins TRBV20-1 to TRBJ2-7, with D perhaps TRBD1 (6 bases). The CDR3 sequence is 13 residues long. V gave up 2 bases and J gave up 4 bases, with 12 bases separating them. The germline CDR1 and CDR2 sequences are DFQATT and SNEGSKA (reference sequence). The CDR3 DNA follows: TGCAGTGCTAGACAGGGGAAAGCGTACGAGCAGTACTTC. As protein: CSARQGKAYEQYF.

This clonotype was recorded a few times. The chain couples TRBV18 to TRBJ2-7; tentative D call: TRBD1 (5 bases). The germline CDR1 and CDR2 sequences are KGHSH and LQKENI. The CDR3 is 16 amino acids. V was trimmed by 4 bases and J by 0 bases, leaving 16 bases between them. CDR3 bases: TGTGCCAGCTCACGAGGACAACTGGCTCACTCCTACGAGCAGTACTTC. It encodes CASSRGQLAHSYEQYF.

V and J are TRBV21-1 and TRBJ1-1; TRBD1 was called by the table and not checked on the DNA. TRBV21-1 is shown as a pseudogene. The length of the CDR3 is 18 residues. Here the CDR3 DNA reads TGTGCCAGCAGCAAAGGACGGATCGGGGGGCGAGGGAACACTGAAGCTTTCTTT. Translation gives CASSKGRIGGRGNTEAFF.

The V gene is TRBV5-1, the J gene TRBJ2-7; no clear D gene. V lost 1 base and J lost 0, with 11 bases in between. CDR3 length: 15 amino acids. Germline CDR1 is SGHRS and CDR2 is YFSETQ. For the CDR3, the DNA is TGCGCCAGCAGCTTGTCCTCATCCCTCTCCTACGAGCAGTACTTC. Protein: CASSLSSSLSYEQYF.

This clonotype was counted only a few times. The chain recombines TRBV24-1 with TRBJ1-5, with a weak D call TRBD1 (5 bases). Trimming removed 3 bases at V and 7 bases at J, with 15 bases between. CDR3 length: 15 residues. The germline V gene has CDR1 KGHDR and CDR2 SFDVKD. CDR3 DNA: TGTGCCACCAGTGATAACCGGGGCCTTAAGCAGCCCCAGCATTTT. It yields the protein CATSDNRGLKQPQHF.

V gene TRBV14 combines with J gene TRBJ2-1; D may be TRBD2 (6 bases). Germline V lookup: CDR1 SGHDN, CDR2 FVKESK. The CDR3 covers 17 residues. V was cut by 4 bases and J by 6 bases, with 22 bases left in between. The CDR3 loop is CASSRGRAGWRLNEQFF. Here the CDR3 DNA reads TGTGCCAGCAGCCGCGGTCGTGCGGGGTGGAGGCTCAATGAGCAGTTCTTC.

The chain joins TRBV20-1 to TRBJ2-1; 9 positions agree with TRBD2. Trimming removed 0 bases from V and 4 bases from J; junction bases left unmatched: 4. The CDR3 extends over 15 amino acids. Germline V gene data show CDR1 as DFQATT and CDR2 as SNEGSKA (reference sequence). The CDR3 region has the DNA TGCAGTGCTAGAGATCCTCTAGCGGGGTACAATGAGCAGTTCTTC. Encoded protein: CSARDPLAGYNEQFF.

The count of this clonotype is one. The chain carries TRBV10-3 and TRBJ2-1; 14 positions agree with TRBD2. The V gene's germline CDR1 is ENHRY and CDR2 SYGVKD. This CDR3 region has 16 residues. The ends lost 2 bases at V and 8 bases at J; junction bases unmatched: 5. CDR3 nucleotide sequence: TGTGCCATCAGTGAGCCGGGACTAGCGGGAGTTCATGAGCAGTTCTTC. Translated, it gives CAISEPGLAGVHEQFF.

This clonotype showed up just once. The V and J genes are TRBV15 and TRBJ2-7, with D perhaps assigned TRBD1 or TRBD2 (5 bases each). The CDR3 totals 15 residues. Trimming removed 1 base at V and 2 bases at J, with 12 bases between. The germline V gene encodes CDR1 LNHNV and CDR2 YYDKDF (reference sequence). DNA of the CDR3: TGTGCCACCAGCAGAGGGGACCCCAGGGCCTACGAGCAGTACTTC. This codes for CATSRGDPRAYEQYF.